Shown below are 17 T cell receptor beta chains from a single sample sequenced in a study of blood T cell repertoires in COVID-19. Some clones are missing from TCRdb's copy, which holds only in-frame ones; the method was immunoSEQ multiplex PCR. The profile shows 100,000 to 140,000 clones, roughly 80% of them singletons. The sequencing sample was made of peripheral blood. The origin of the receptors is a human donor in a cohort sampled during active COVID-19.

The V and J genes are TRBV6-5 and TRBJ2-7; 7 bases line up with TRBD1. Germline loops: CDR1 MNHEY, CDR2 SVGAGI. This CDR3 spans 14 amino acids. Trimming removed 4 bases from V and 2 bases from J; junction bases left unmatched: 5. CDR3 protein: CASSSRDSTYEQYF. CDR3 sequence (DNA): TGTGCCAGCAGTTCCCGGGACAGCACCTACGAGCAGTACTTC.

J is TRBJ2-3 and V is TRBV7-2; TRBD1 aligns across 10 bases. This CDR3 has 14 amino acids. Germline assignment: CDR1 SGHTA and CDR2 FQGNSA. The junction had 4 bases not matched to a gene; V was cut back by 8 bases and J by 2 bases. In DNA, the CDR3 is TGTGCCAGCTCCCGACAGGGGGCCACAGATACGCAGTATTTT. It is translated as CASSRQGATDTQYF.

V is TRBV9 and J is TRBJ1-1; 10 nucleotides line up with TRBD1. V shed 4 bases and J 4 bases; nucleotides not matched to a gene: 10. The CDR3 sequence is 16 residues long. Germline V gene lookup returns CDR1 SGDLS and CDR2 YYNGEE. CDR3 protein: CASSPGTGDASTEAFF. The CDR3 bases are TGTGCCAGCAGCCCTGGGACAGGGGATGCTAGCACTGAAGCTTTCTTT.

This chain connects TRBV6-5 to TRBJ1-2; perhaps TRBD1 as D (5 bases). This CDR3 is 12 amino acids long. Deletions cut 4 bases from V and 7 bases from J, with 10 bases between. In germline, CDR1 is MNHEY, CDR2 SVGAGI. In DNA, the CDR3 is TGTGCCAGCAGTTCGTGGGACTTTGGCTACACCTTC. It translates to CASSSWDFGYTF.

The chain uses TRBV28 and TRBJ2-2, with 9 bases that match TRBD2. Looked up from germline, CDR1 is MDHEN and CDR2 is SYDVKM. The CDR3 is 16 amino acids. Trimming took 7 bases from V and 3 from J; bases not matched to a gene: 9. The CDR3 is CASKTEAGGYTGELFF. The CDR3 DNA reads as TGTGCCAGCAAGACGGAAGCGGGAGGTTACACCGGGGAGCTGTTTTTT.

This sequence joins TRBV27 and TRBJ2-5; TRBD2 is a possible D gene (6 bases). This CDR3 has 14 residues. Germline values: CDR1 MNHEY, CDR2 SMNVEV (reference sequence). Deletions cut 6 bases from V and 5 bases from J, with 16 bases between. The CDR3 is CASRSWRADETQYF. The CDR3 DNA follows: TGTGCCAGCAGGAGTTGGAGGGCGGATGAGACCCAGTACTTC.

V and J are TRBV19 and TRBJ1-1; the match to TRBD1 covers 8 bases. CDR1 and CDR2 from the germline V gene are LNHDA and SQIVND (reference sequence). V lost 5 bases to trimming and J lost 3 bases; unmatched junction nucleotides: 11. There are 16 residues in the CDR3. The CDR3 region is CASSFARQGRDTEAFF. In DNA form, the CDR3 reads TGTGCCAGTAGTTTTGCTCGACAGGGGAGGGACACTGAAGCTTTCTTT.

Only one count was recorded for this clone. The CDR3 DNA reads TGTGCCAGCAGCCCCCAACAGGGTAGCTCCTACGAGCAGTACTTC. This codes for CASSPQQGSSYEQYF. V gene TRBV11-2 combines with J gene TRBJ2-7, with D possibly TRBD1 on 6 matching bases. Trimming pared 5 bases from V and 0 bases from J, leaving 14 bases between. Germline V gene data show CDR1 as SGHAT and CDR2 as FQNNGV. The CDR3 is 15 amino acids.

The CDR3 bases are TGTGCCAGCAGCCCCAAGACTAGTGCAAAAGGGAATGAGCAGTTCTTC. Amino acids: CASSPKTSAKGNEQFF. The chain joins TRBV9 to TRBJ2-1, with TRBD2 as a possible D gene (6 bases). Trimming took 4 bases from V and 7 from J, leaving 21 bases between them. This CDR3 is 16 amino acids long. Germline V gene data show CDR1 as SGDLS and CDR2 as YYNGEE.

CDR3 sequence (DNA): TGTGCCATCAACGGCGGGAGGGAGGATACGCAGTATTTT. It translates to CAINGGREDTQYF. The chain uses TRBV10-3 and TRBJ2-3; TRBD2 agrees at 9 bases. Germline CDR1 is ENHRY and CDR2 is SYGVKD. CDR3 length equals 13 residues. V shed 7 bases and J 6 bases; nucleotides not matched to a gene: 5.

The chain links TRBV7-9 to TRBJ2-1; 7 bases match TRBD2. Germline V lookup: CDR1 SEHNR, CDR2 FQNEAQ (reference sequence). Trimming took 1 base from V and 2 from J; bases not matched to a gene: 5. The CDR3 sequence is 16 residues long. CDR3 loop: CASSLGGGSTYNEQFF. As DNA, the CDR3 is TGTGCCAGCAGCTTAGGGGGCGGGAGTACCTACAATGAGCAGTTCTTC.

The rearrangement joins TRBV12-3 or TRBV12-4 to TRBJ2-7; D is possibly TRBD1 (6 bases). Trimming removed 6 bases at V and 5 bases at J, with 11 bases between. This CDR3 has 12 residues. The CDR3 nucleotides read TGTGCCAGCAGAACAACAGGGAACGAGCAGTACTTC. Translating gives CASRTTGNEQYF.

Notes on this clone: The junction and the germline gene differ at one end; a read error may be behind it. Other DNA variants within this sample encode the same CDR3. The chain couples TRBV28 to TRBJ2-7; D possibly corresponds to TRBD1 (6 bases). The germline gives CDR1 MDHEN, CDR2 SYDVKM. The CDR3 has 14 residues. CDR3 in DNA: TGTGCCAGCAGGATCCGGGACATTCCCTACGAGCAATACTTC. Its protein is CASRIRDIPYEQYF.

The chain couples TRBV6-2 or TRBV6-3 to TRBJ2-1; TRBD2 matches at 9 bases. The CDR3 contains 19 residues. V lost 3 bases, J lost 8 bases, and 20 bases stayed unmatched. Germline V lookup: CDR1 MNHEY, CDR2 SVGEGT. CDR3 coding DNA: TGTGCCAGCAGTTATCCATTGTTCAAACTAGCGGGCCTGGTAGATGAGCAGTTCTTC. This translates into CASSYPLFKLAGLVDEQFF.

This clone came up once. The chain is built from TRBV5-1 and TRBJ2-3; D is unclear. V was trimmed by 5 bases and J by 4 bases, leaving 11 bases between them. The CDR3 is 13 residues long. Germline loops: CDR1 SGHRS, CDR2 YFSETQ. This CDR3 is CASRREVSDTQYF. In DNA, the CDR3 is TGCGCCAGCAGGCGAGAGGTGTCAGATACGCAGTATTTT.

The chain combines TRBV7-2 with TRBJ2-3; 7 positions match TRBD2. This CDR3 has 14 amino acids. Germline V gene lookup returns CDR1 SGHTA and CDR2 FQGNSA. J lost 3 bases, V lost 3 bases, and 3 bases had no gene match. CDR3 DNA: TGTGCCAGCAGCTTGGGACTATTGACAGATACGCAGTATTTT. This translates into CASSLGLLTDTQYF. Full variable domain (rest looked up from reference TRBV7-2 and TRBJ2-3): GAGVSQSPSNKVTEKGKDVELRCDPISGHTALYWYRQSLGQGLEFLIYFQGNSAPDKSGLPSDRFSAERTGGSVSTLTIQRTQQEDSAVYLCASSLGLLTDTQYFGPGTRLTVL.

The rearrangement links TRBV21-1 to TRBJ2-7; TRBD1, the D gene given by the table, was not confirmed from the DNA. TRBV21-1 is a known pseudogene. The length of the CDR3 is 15 residues. The CDR3 reads CASSRLRHAPWEQYF. The CDR3 nucleotides read TGTGCCAGCAGCAGATTGAGACATGCACCTTGGGAGCAGTACTTC.